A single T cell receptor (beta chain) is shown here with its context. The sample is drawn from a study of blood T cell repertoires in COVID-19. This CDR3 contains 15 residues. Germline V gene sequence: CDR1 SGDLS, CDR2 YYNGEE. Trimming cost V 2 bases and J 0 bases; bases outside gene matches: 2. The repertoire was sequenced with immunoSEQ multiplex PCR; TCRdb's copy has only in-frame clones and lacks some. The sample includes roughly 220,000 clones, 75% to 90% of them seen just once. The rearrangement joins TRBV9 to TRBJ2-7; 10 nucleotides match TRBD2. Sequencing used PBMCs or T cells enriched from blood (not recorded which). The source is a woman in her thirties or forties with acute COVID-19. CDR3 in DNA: TGTGCCAGCAGCGTCTCTAGCGGGAGCTCCTACGAGCAGTACTTC. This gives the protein CASSVSSGSSYEQYF. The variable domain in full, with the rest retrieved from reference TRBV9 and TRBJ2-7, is DSGVTQTPKHLITATGQRVTLRCSPRSGDLSVYWYQQSLDQGLQFLIQYYNGEERAKGNILERFSAQQFPDLHSELNLSSLELGDSALYFCASSVSSGSSYEQYFGPGTRLTVT.